This T cell receptor beta chain emerged from a study of beta chain features in type 1 diabetes (dated by TCRdb to 2016 to 2019). About the full investigation: Patients and healthy donors did not differ in mean age, gender distribution, total cell number or subset yield. A total of over 95,000,000 sorted cells were examined across all samples, and RNA yield correlated strongly with the number of cells per subset. In the study, recently diagnosed type 1 diabetes patients and matched healthy donors were compared on the TCRB repertoires of their sorted circulating CD4+ T cell subsets. Naive and central memory subsets were obtained from all 30 or so donors, but regulatory and stem cell-like memory subsets were isolated from only 8 patients and 8 healthy donors.

Overall results and qualifications from the work: Because the HLA sub-analyses included only small numbers of individuals, any influence of HLA type on TCRB rearrangement was left unresolved. Shorter templates might have been favored by PCR, but patient and control samples were amplified and corrected together, so both groups would have been affected equally by any skew. The naive, central memory and regulatory TCRB repertoires appeared to resemble one another more closely among patients than among healthy donors. In all four CD4+ subsets, TCRB CDR3 length was moderately but significantly shorter in type 1 diabetes patients. Sequencing cDNA rather than genomic DNA could over-represent highly expressing activated cells, although activation and CD3 levels did not differ between groups. At VDJ recombination sites, type 1 diabetes patients had fewer insertions and more deleted nucleotides, which implies abnormalities in thymic rearrangement.

Concerning this clone itself: The antigen it binds to is not known. Per-base qualities were not stored, and no clone one base away is much larger.

A single peripheral blood draw of about 116 mL on average was collected from each donor into heparinised tubes. Using a panel that included CD45RO, CCR7, CD25, CD127, CD95 and CD27, naive, central memory, regulatory and stem cell-like memory CD4+ T cells were sorted on a BD FACSAria II. Purity was above 98% for every sorted population. Right away, PBMCs were isolated by Lymphoprep density gradient centrifugation and were stained directly, with no culture step. So that batch effects would be minimized, each experiment stained and sorted samples in pairs, pairing one healthy donor with one patient. The High Capacity cDNA Reverse Transcription Kit was used to reverse transcribe all of the isolated RNA, meaning that expressed TCRB transcripts were what got sequenced. Deep immunoSEQ sequencing was applied to naive, central memory and regulatory T cell samples, giving an average of roughly 3.6 million total reads per sample. Sorted cells were lysed in RLT buffer, and RNA was extracted using DNase-treated RNeasy Micro or Mini kits according to cell number. Each cell subset was processed separately to prevent cross-contamination, with patient and healthy donor samples processed together. TCRB sequences were amplified from cDNA with the immunoSEQ multiplex PCR, producing 87-bp fragments spanning the CDR3 region. Sequencing of the amplicons was performed on the Illumina HiSeq platform. The study's own analysis went as follows. PCR bias was corrected computationally using synthetic template baselines, and reads within Hamming distance 2 were collapsed, with unmergeable singletons discarded. Reads were aligned against IMGT to assign V, D and J genes, CDR3 length and insertions or deletions at six rearrangement sites. Within each subset, clonotype counts were normalized to the number of sorted cells before true diversity and Gini coefficients were calculated with the tcR R package. The overlap coefficient, calculated on TCRB nucleotide sequences, was used to measure repertoire sharing. Here the immuneACCESS table is served through TCRdb, limited to in-frame sequences with V and J called. Missing clones are a known gap in these copies; in checked studies unresolved V genes cover under half, and the rest lacks a known reason. Clone size and the V and J calls come from that table; the DNA yielded D and trimming. The sample table lists fewer than 150,000 clones, 6.9% of them with a count of one. Jointly, the top ten make up about 1.5% of the sample.

The CDR3, from cysteine to phenylalanine, totals 13 residues. Just the 39-base CDR3 DNA is kept, in frame starting at base 1. For CDR1 and CDR2, the germline V gene lists SGHTA and FQGTGA. The TCR originated in a woman aged 25 to 39 in good health. The V and J segments used are TRBV7-3 and TRBJ2-5, with no reliable assignment of the D segment. TRBJ2-7 matches the DNA end more closely, so the J call is doubtful. Input material: central memory CD4+ T cells from blood. DNA sequence: TGTGCCAGCAGCTCCACCCCGGGTTACGAGCAGTACTTC. The encoded protein is CASSSTPGYEQYF.